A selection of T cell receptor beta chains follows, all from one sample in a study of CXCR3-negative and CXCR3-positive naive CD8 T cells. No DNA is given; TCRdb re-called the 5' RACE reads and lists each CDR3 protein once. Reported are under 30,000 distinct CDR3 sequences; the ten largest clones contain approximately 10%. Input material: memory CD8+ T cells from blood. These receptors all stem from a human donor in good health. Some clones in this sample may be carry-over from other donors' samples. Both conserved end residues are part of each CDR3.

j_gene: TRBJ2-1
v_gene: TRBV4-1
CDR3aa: CASSQGGGGNEQFF

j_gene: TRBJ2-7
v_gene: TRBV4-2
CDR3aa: CASSQDRQGEQYF

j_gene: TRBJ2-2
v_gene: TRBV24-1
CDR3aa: CATSPGTANTGELFF

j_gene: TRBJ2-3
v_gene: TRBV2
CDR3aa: CASTRDSSLNTQYF

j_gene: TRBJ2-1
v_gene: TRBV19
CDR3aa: CASSLSSYNEQFF

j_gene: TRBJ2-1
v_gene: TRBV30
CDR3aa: CAWSVSSGRQFF

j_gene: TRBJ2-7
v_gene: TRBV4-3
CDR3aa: CASSQASGGAYEQYF

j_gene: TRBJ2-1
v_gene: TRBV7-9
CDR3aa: CASIDRAYNEQFF

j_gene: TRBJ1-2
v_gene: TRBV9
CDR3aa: CASSPAAGDHGYTF

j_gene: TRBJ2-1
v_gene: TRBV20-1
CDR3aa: CSASNPGSSYNEQFF

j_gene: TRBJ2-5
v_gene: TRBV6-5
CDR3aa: CASSYSIGQETQYF

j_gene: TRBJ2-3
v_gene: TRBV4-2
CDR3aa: CASSHDPGLGPTDTQYF

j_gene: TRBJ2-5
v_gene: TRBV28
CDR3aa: CASSLNPPMQYF

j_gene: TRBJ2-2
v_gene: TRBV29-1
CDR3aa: CSVERENTGELFF

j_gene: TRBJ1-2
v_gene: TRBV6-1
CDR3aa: CASSDGQGANYGYTF